A selection of T cell receptor beta chains follows, all from one sample in a study of shared T cell receptors in the human thymus. The table came from immunoSEQ multiplex PCR; TCRdb's copy has only in-frame clones and leaves some out. This table has about 500,000 clones, 75% to 80% appearing once. The same data also contributed to another study, on human thymus T cells.

The sequenced sample was thymocytes. The receptors were gathered from a boy in the first two years of life with a congenital heart defect. Each CDR3 is given with its conserved first and last residue. Clone size is shown for a subset of rows, as once, few, many or a class of expanded clone.

>18|TRBV5-6|NA|TRBJ2-3
CASSLWPRGRSSTDTQYF
>14|TRBV6-5|few|TRBJ2-7
CASSIGLAGGRQYF
>13|TRBV4-1|NA|TRBJ2-1
CASSQVGANEQFF
>11|TRBV25-1|NA|TRBJ2-5
CPPAGAETQYF
>19|TRBV12-5|NA|TRBJ2-7
CASGLDNNPGTGDIYEQYF
>16|TRBV21-1|NA|TRBJ2-1
CASSPPPSRLGDEQFF
>14|TRBV21-1|NA|TRBJ2-4
CASPPGTSENIQYF
>14|TRBV6-1|NA|TRBJ1-2
CASSEARQSYGYTF
>17|TRBV10-1|once|TRBJ2-1
CASSPPEKTSGNNEQFF
>14|TRBV2|few|TRBJ2-7
CASTSGGRSYEQYF
>14|TRBV14|NA|TRBJ2-2
CASSQDHFTGELFF
>12|TRBV7-9|NA|TRBJ2-7
CASSPSGGNTHF
>13|TRBV6-5|NA|TRBJ1-5
CASSSVVGQFKHF
>17|TRBV5-4|NA|TRBJ1-1
CASSLLGTVRLNTEAFF
>16|TRBV6-5|NA|TRBJ2-2
CASSYSAGRLTGELFF
>13|TRBV6-5|NA|TRBJ2-1
CASSGRAYNEQFF
>12|TRBV30|NA|TRBJ2-2
CAGRTVGGELFF
>16|TRBV7-8|NA|TRBJ2-1
CASEPSGPSGGNEQFF
>14|TRBV5-6|NA|TRBJ1-2
CASSPWGQRNGYTF
>14|TRBV27|NA|TRBJ2-7
CASSLNPSSYEQYF
>13|TRBV13|NA|TRBJ2-7
CASSQLPTYEQYF
>17|TRBV25-1|NA|TRBJ1-5
CASSEWGGVNSNQPQHF
>12|TRBV15|NA|TRBJ1-5
CATSRGNQPQHF
>13|TRBV30|NA|TRBJ2-2
CAWSTGNTGELFF
>14|TRBV2|NA|TRBJ2-2
CASSEGEETGELFF
>12|TRBV5-1|NA|TRBJ2-5
CASSAGQPTQYF
>15|TRBV5-6|NA|TRBJ2-2
CASSRRQGIGGELFF